The present T cell receptor (beta chain) was sequenced within a study of cytomegalovirus exposure and HLA in healthy donors. Background on the study: The Caucasian-associated ancestry cluster held around 81% of some 420 genotyped donors.

Germline V lookup: CDR1 SGHDN, CDR2 FVKESK. The CDR3 loop spans 14 amino acids. V was clipped by 3 bases and J by 0 bases, with 8 bases between them. Overall study results and limits: Most CMV-associated TCR beta chains were later found to appear HLA-restricted. Sequencing probably produced one cluster of sequence variants that were highly shared.

The PCR contained 60 Vbeta and 13 Jbeta primers. Method: immunoSEQ multiplex PCR; TCRdb's copy keeps in-frame clones and lacks some. Of about 180,000 clones listed, around 80% are singletons. Turning to this clone: Antigen: not known.

Sequencing was performed on PBMCs. The TCR was taken from a boy between 2 and 15 years old in good health and CMV-seronegative. The genes are TRBV14 and TRBJ1-2, with D uncertain. The DNA of the CDR3 is TGTGCCAGCAGCCAGGGCTTCACTAACTATGGCTACACCTTC. This translates into CASSQGFTNYGYTF.